The 21 T cell receptor beta chains given below trace back to one sample, sequenced in a study of radiotherapy plus CTLA-4 blockade in lung cancer. Clones were sequenced by immunoSEQ multiplex PCR, and TCRdb holds only the in-frame ones, with some missing. Of tens of thousands of clones listed, nearly 90% were seen once; the top ten hold less than 9%. The sequences come from peripheral blood, collected from a patient treated with radiotherapy plus ipilimumab. Source of these receptors: a human donor with non-small cell lung cancer whose response to radiotherapy plus ipilimumab could not be evaluated.

This sequence joins TRBV5-6 and TRBJ2-7; the D gene is possibly TRBD1 (5 bases). V lost 3 bases and J lost 2, with 15 bases in between. The germline CDR1 and CDR2 sequences are SGHDT and YYEEEE. The CDR3 consists of 15 residues. The CDR3 DNA sequence: TGTGCCAGCAGCTCCTACAGGACGGTAACCTACGAGCAGTACTTC. Translating gives CASSSYRTVTYEQYF.

This chain joins TRBV18 and TRBJ2-2; D ambiguous. CDR3 length equals 16 residues. The V gene lost 3 bases and the J gene lost 1 base, with 12 bases spanning the gap. CDR1 is KGHSH and CDR2 is LQKENI in the germline V gene. In DNA, the CDR3 is TGTGCCAGCTCACCGTCCCGACTGGGGAACACCGGGGAGCTGTTTTTT. This sequence encodes CASSPSRLGNTGELFF. Full variable domain (rest looked up from reference TRBV18 and TRBJ2-2): NAGVMQNPRHLVRRRGQEARLRCSPMKGHSHVYWYRQLPEEGLKFMVYLQKENIIDESGMPKERFSAEFPKEGPSILRIQQVVRGDSAAYFCASSPSRLGNTGELFFGEGSRLTVL.

The chain recombines TRBV7-9 with TRBJ1-1, with 8 bases identical to TRBD1. The germline CDR1 and CDR2 sequences are SEHNR and FQNEAQ (reference sequence). The CDR3 is made up of 14 amino acids. V dropped 3 bases and J dropped 4; count of bases not matched to a gene: 4. CDR3 residues: CASSLQQGGTEAFF. The DNA for the CDR3 is TGTGCCAGCAGCTTGCAACAGGGGGGCACTGAAGCTTTCTTT. Using reference TRBV7-9 and TRBJ1-1 for the parts outside the CDR3, the full variable domain is DTGVSQNPRHKITKRGQNVTFRCDPISEHNRLYWYRQTLGQGPEFLTYFQNEAQLEKSRLLSDRFSAERPKGSFSTLEIQRTEQGDSAMYLCASSLQQGGTEAFFGQGTRLTVV.

CDR3 residues: CASSRDSYYEQYF. CDR3 bases: TGTGCCAGCAGCCGGGACAGCTACTACGAGCAGTACTTC. This rearrangement joins TRBV5-4 to TRBJ2-7; TRBD1 matches 7 bases. The CDR3 runs to 13 residues. The germline CDR1 and CDR2 sequences are SGHNT and YYREEE (reference sequence). The J segment lost 3 bases and the V segment lost 4 bases, leaving 4 bases of the junction unmatched. Based on the CDR3 plus reference TRBV5-4 and TRBJ2-7, the full variable domain is ETGVTQSPTHLIKTRGQQVTLRCSSQSGHNTVSWYQQALGQGPQFIFQYYREEENGRGNFPPRFSGLQFPNYSSELNVNALELDDSALYLCASSRDSYYEQYFGPGTRLTVT.

This chain connects TRBV9 to TRBJ2-1; no firm D call. The CDR3 length is 13 residues. Germline V CDR1 and CDR2: SGDLS, YYNGEE. Trimming took 7 bases from V and 6 from J, leaving 14 bases between them. The CDR3 DNA sequence: TGTGCCAGCTCCTTAACTTCGTCCAATGAGCAGTTCTTC. Residues: CASSLTSSNEQFF.

CDR3 sequence reads: CASSEYGSTDTQYF. Written as DNA, the CDR3 is TGCGCCAGCAGTGAGTACGGGAGCACAGATACGCAGTATTTT. This sequence joins TRBV10-1 and TRBJ2-3; D gene ambiguous. The CDR3 extends over 14 amino acids. V lost 1 base and J 0 bases, leaving 5 bases between the germline ends. Germline CDR1 is WNHNN and CDR2 is SYGVQD (reference sequence).

This clone has more than one count but fewer than ten. CDR3 in amino acids: CASSLRTGNTGELFF. The CDR3 coding sequence is TGTGCCAGCAGCCTTCGGACAGGAAACACCGGGGAGCTGTTTTTT. The chain has TRBV7-9 and TRBJ2-2; 7 nucleotides match TRBD1. CDR1 is SEHNR, CDR2 FQNEAQ, per germline (reference sequence). This CDR3 spans 15 amino acids. V lost 5 bases, J lost 2 bases, and 5 bases stayed unmatched. Variable domain in full (rest from reference TRBV7-9 and TRBJ2-2): DTGVSQNPRHKITKRGQNVTFRCDPISEHNRLYWYRQTLGQGPEFLTYFQNEAQLEKSRLLSDRFSAERPKGSFSTLEIQRTEQGDSAMYLCASSLRTGNTGELFFGEGSRLTVL.

V and J are TRBV15 and TRBJ2-5; 14 bases match TRBD2. This CDR3 region has 15 residues. Trimming cost V 6 bases and J 5 bases; bases outside gene matches: 5. The germline gives CDR1 LNHNV, CDR2 YYDKDF (reference sequence). The CDR3 DNA reads as TGTGCCACCAGGGGGGGACTAGCGGGGGCCGAGACCCAGTACTTC. This encodes CATRGGLAGAETQYF. The whole variable domain, remainder taken from reference TRBV15 and TRBJ2-5, is DAMVIQNPRYQVTQFGKPVTLSCSQTLNHNVMYWYQQKSSQAPKLLFHYYDKDFNNEADTPDNFQSRRPNTSFCFLDIRSPGLGDTAMYLCATRGGLAGAETQYFGPGTRLLVL.

This chain uses TRBV6-5 with TRBJ2-7; D gene ambiguous. This CDR3 spans 13 amino acids. Trimming removed 5 bases at V and 2 bases at J, with 10 bases between. The germline gives CDR1 MNHEY, CDR2 SVGAGI. CDR3 nucleotide sequence: TGTGCCAGCAGTGAGGTAACCACCTACGAGCAGTACTTC. This codes for CASSEVTTYEQYF.

The chain recombines TRBV19 with TRBJ2-4; 7 positions match TRBD1. Germline lookup yields CDR1 LNHDA and CDR2 SQIVND (reference sequence). CDR3 length: 14 residues. V lost 6 bases to trimming and J lost 1 base; unmatched junction nucleotides: 3. CDR3 sequence: CASSPDRAKNIQYF. CDR3 nucleotides: TGTGCCAGTAGCCCGGACAGGGCCAAAAACATTCAGTACTTC. The full variable domain, in which reference TRBV19 and TRBJ2-4 provide the parts outside the CDR3, is DGGITQSPKYLFRKEGQNVTLSCEQNLNHDAMYWYRQDPGQGLRLIYYSQIVNDFQKGDIAEGYSVSREKKESFPLTVTSAQKNPTAFYLCASSPDRAKNIQYFGAGTRLSVL.

The chain uses TRBV4-1 and TRBJ1-3; D perhaps matches TRBD1 (5 bases). The germline V gene encodes CDR1 MGHRA and CDR2 YSYEKL. The CDR3 has 20 amino acids. The V and J ends lost 2 bases and 4 bases respectively, with 27 bases between them. The CDR3 nucleotides are TGCGCCAGCAGCCAAAGCCGACAGAAGCCTTCTCTTTCCGGGGGAAACACCATATATTTT. Residues: CASSQSRQKPSLSGGNTIYF.

This chain joins TRBV7-2 and TRBJ2-3; 9 bases map to TRBD1. Germline-derived CDR1 and CDR2 are SGHTA and FQGNSA. This CDR3 has 14 amino acids. The V gene end was trimmed by 5 bases and the J gene end by 7 bases; junction bases not matched to a gene: 7. The CDR3 nucleotides are TGTGCCAGCAGCCCACAGGGGGCGGGATATACGCAGTATTTT. As protein: CASSPQGAGYTQYF.

This chain links TRBV6-1 with TRBJ1-2; unclear D gene. The CDR3 covers 12 residues. With 6 bases removed from V and 5 bases from J, the gap between germline ends came to 10 bases. CDR1 and CDR2 from the germline V gene are MNHNS and SASEGT. CDR3 bases: TGTGCCAGCAGCAGGACTGTATATGGCTACACCTTC. It encodes CASSRTVYGYTF.

This clone was observed a single time. The chain links TRBV6-1 to TRBJ1-5; D not resolved. The CDR3 is 14 residues long. The germline CDR1 and CDR2 sequences are MNHNS and SASEGT. Trimming took 2 bases from V and 6 from J, leaving 11 bases between them. The CDR3 loop is CASSERGFGQPQHF. The CDR3 DNA is TGTGCCAGCAGTGAAAGAGGGTTCGGTCAGCCCCAGCATTTT.

The DNA for the CDR3 is TGCGTCAGTCGGGGGGGGCGGTCCTACAATGAGCAGTTCTTC. Its protein is CVSRGGRSYNEQFF. J is TRBJ2-1 and V is TRBV5-1; 8 positions match TRBD2. The CDR3 is made up of 14 amino acids. From germline, CDR1 is SGHRS and CDR2 YFSETQ.

This rearrangement joins TRBV7-9 to TRBJ1-2; 7 bases fit TRBD1. The V gene's germline CDR1 is SEHNR and CDR2 FQNEAQ (reference sequence). The CDR3 runs to 16 residues. V lost 5 bases to trimming and J lost 2 bases; unmatched junction nucleotides: 11. The CDR3 sequence is CASSRAAGTENYGYTF. In DNA form, the CDR3 reads TGTGCCAGCAGCCGAGCAGCCGGGACAGAGAACTATGGCTACACCTTC.

This chain links TRBV15 with TRBJ2-2; TRBD1 aligns across 9 bases. This CDR3 spans 14 amino acids. J lost 5 bases, V lost 9 bases, and 7 bases had no gene match. Germline V CDR1 and CDR2: LNHNV, YYDKDF (reference sequence). CDR3 DNA: TGTGCCACAACCGGGACAGGGACTACCGGGGAGCTGTTTTTT. Protein: CATTGTGTTGELFF.

The rearrangement uses TRBV6-1 and TRBJ2-7, with 8 positions matching TRBD1. This CDR3 contains 13 residues. J lost 2 bases, V lost 4 bases, and 1 base had no gene match. Looked up from germline, CDR1 is MNHNS and CDR2 is SASEGT. DNA of the CDR3: TGTGCCAGCAGTGTACAGGGGGCCTACGAGCAGTACTTC. Its protein is CASSVQGAYEQYF.

The rearrangement uses TRBV6-6 and TRBJ2-1; 7 nucleotides line up with TRBD1. This CDR3 is built from 15 residues. The V and J ends lost 5 bases and 4 bases, in that order; junction bases with no gene match: 8. From germline, CDR1 is MNHNY and CDR2 SVGAGI (reference sequence). The CDR3 reads CASSTSRGQYNEQFF. CDR3 coding DNA: TGTGCCAGCAGTACCTCACGGGGACAGTACAATGAGCAGTTCTTC.

CDR3 sequence reads: CASSSLWGQVQYF. The CDR3 nucleotides are TGTGCCAGCAGCTCTCTTTGGGGGCAGGTGCAGTACTTC. The chain is built from TRBV11-2 and TRBJ2-7, with D perhaps TRBD1 (6 bases). This CDR3 region has 13 residues. Germline V lookup: CDR1 SGHAT, CDR2 FQNNGV. V gave up 4 bases and J gave up 9 bases, with 16 bases separating them.

The chain uses TRBV5-1 and TRBJ2-1, with TRBD2 matching over 11 bases. This CDR3 is 16 amino acids long. Germline V lookup: CDR1 SGHRS, CDR2 YFSETQ. The trim removed 0 bases at V and 8 bases at J, leaving 7 bases unmatched. The CDR3 reads CASSLALGTSGYEQFF. In DNA, the CDR3 is TGCGCCAGCAGCTTGGCCCTAGGGACTAGCGGTTATGAGCAGTTCTTC. The full variable domain, with the rest looked up from reference TRBV5-1 and TRBJ2-1, is KAGVTQTPRYLIKTRGQQVTLSCSPISGHRSVSWYQQTPGQGLQFLFEYFSETQRNKGNFPGRFSGRQFSNSRSEMNVSTLELGDSALYLCASSLALGTSGYEQFFGPGTRLTVL.